The entry below gives a single T cell receptor (beta chain) sequence along with its context. Its antigen remains undetermined. The sample holds no much larger clone one base away, and base qualities are not on file. This sample stems from a study of blood T cell repertoires in COVID-19 (dated by TCRdb to 2018 to 2020). At the level of the whole study: Samples from collaborators originated in the United States, Italy and Spain and spanned both the acute and convalescent phases of COVID-19. The prospective study material was composed of cDNA or gDNA derived from T cells, B-cell-depleted T cells, or PBMCs. Deeply sampled blood TCRbeta repertoires from subjects exposed to, actively infected with, or recovered from COVID-19 were included in the dataset. The repertoires were released in a freely available public database intended as a resource for research on the immune response to SARS-CoV-2. The samples were drawn from the first 160 participants of the ongoing ImmuneRACE study and from 1,254 subjects provided by 6 global collaborators. A de-identified subject ID, COVID-19 status, age in years and sex were almost always included in the sample metadata. Where available, HLA class I and class II types were taken from metadata supplied by the sample provider and were not determined by assay-based typing. Points the paper makes about the study in general: The quantity of clinical and demographic metadata differed by source and by participant and was supplied without curation.

The collaborating institutions used their own protocols to collect whole blood in K2EDTA tubes. For TCRbeta analysis, collaborator samples were shipped as frozen whole blood, as isolated PBMCs, or as DNA extracted from either sample type. CDR1 and CDR2, per the germline V gene, are WSHSY and SAAADI. The CDR3 starts with the cysteine, ends with the phenylalanine, and has 13 residues. The CDR3 DNA has 39 bases and is translated from base 1. Trimming costs V 7 bases and J 8 bases, and their ends lie 12 bases apart. TCRbeta CDR3 regions were amplified from genomic DNA using the immunoSEQ Assay, a bias-controlled multiplex PCR. The study's own analysis went as follows. The number of nucleated cells in each sample was estimated by amplification of reference gene primers within the assay. To quantify the absolute abundance of each unique TCRbeta CDR3 rearrangement, sequence reads were collapsed and filtered. For each sample, productive Simpson clonality was calculated by taking the square root of Simpson's diversity index across productive rearrangements. The immuneACCESS repertoire file appears here via TCRdb, limited to in-frame rearrangements. These files lack a portion of the clones; in checked studies, under half of the deficit traces to unresolved V genes, and the cause of the others is not known. The V and J calls and clone size come from that table; D and trimming were worked out from the DNA. The sample contains 9,000 to 10,000 clones, about 80% of them found a single time. Approximately 37% of the sample belongs to the ten largest clones.

The sequence links TRBV10-2 to TRBJ1-6; the D gene is unclear. The specimen sequenced was peripheral blood. The clonotype originates from a human donor in a cohort sampled during active COVID-19. CDR3 protein: CASTQSGHSPLHF. The sequenced DNA is TGCGCCAGCACCCAATCCGGTCATTCACCCCTCCACTTT.